This T cell receptor (beta chain) was documented in a study of blood T cell repertoires in COVID-19. For the study at large: Material from acute and convalescent COVID-19 was sourced from the United States, Italy and Spain. T cells, B-cell-depleted T cells, or PBMCs provided the cDNA or gDNA that served as material.

The CDR3 totals 18 residues. Germline V gene lookup returns CDR1 MNHNS and CDR2 SASEGT. The V segment lost 3 bases and the J segment 2 bases; nucleotides outside the gene matches: 12. Source study methods: For nucleated cells, counts were estimated from reference gene primer amplification. The assay was immunoSEQ multiplex PCR, and TCRdb's table has in-frame clones only and misses some. The V and J calls and clone size were taken over from that table, and D and trimming were inferred from the DNA. This table holds 100,000 or so clones, around 84% found once. The rearrangement uses TRBV6-1 and TRBJ2-3; 9 nucleotides line up with TRBD1. Sequencing input: peripheral blood. This TCR came from a man between 70 and 80 years old with active or convalescent COVID-19. The CDR3 loop is CASSDRPWTGEITDTQYF. Written as DNA, the CDR3 is TGTGCCAGCAGTGACCGGCCTTGGACAGGGGAGATCACAGATACGCAGTATTTT.